This TCR beta chain was identified during a study of neoadjuvant anti-PD-1 for oral cavity cancer. Study context: Before surgery, most patients got three to four biweekly 3 mg/kg nivolumab doses.

Sequencing used immunoSEQ multiplex PCR; TCRdb keeps in-frame clones, though not all of them. Among more than 12,000 clones, less than 85% were seen once, and the ten largest hold less than 3%. No culture or expansion preceded analysis of these blood cells. This sequence was found in a person aged 35 to 85 with oral cavity squamous cell carcinoma. The sample was PBMCs, taken before nivolumab (anti-PD-1) treatment.

The CDR3 DNA follows: TGTGCCAGCAGTTACTACGGCACAGATACGCAGTATTTT. Amino acid sequence: CASSYYGTDTQYF. The V gene is TRBV6-5, the J gene TRBJ2-3; D ambiguous. With 1 base removed from V and 1 base from J, the gap between germline ends came to 3 bases. From germline, CDR1 is MNHEY and CDR2 SVGAGI. This CDR3 is 13 amino acids long.